The rows below give T cell receptor beta chains drawn from one sample of a study of cytotoxic CD8 clonotypes in ibrutinib-treated CLL. Some clones are missing from TCRdb's copy, which holds only in-frame ones; the method was immunoSEQ multiplex PCR. The sample contains more than 75,000 clones, roughly three quarters of which appear only once. Sequencing used PBMCs, obtained after 24 months of ibrutinib treatment. Receptor source: a human donor with chronic lymphocytic leukemia. Both conserved end residues are part of each CDR3. The D gene is left open where the match is weak. Clone size is shown for a subset of rows, as once, few, many or a class of expanded clone.

J gene,CDR3 length,D gene,clone size,V gene,CDR3 protein,CDR3 DNA
TRBJ1-5,16,TRBD1,-,TRBV7-6,CASSLQAGGFNQPQHF,TGTGCCAGCAGCTTACAGGCAGGGGGTTTTAATCAGCCCCAGCATTTT
TRBJ2-2,13,-,-,TRBV15,CATATGPDGELFF,TGTGCCACCGCCACCGGACCGGACGGGGAGCTGTTTTTT
TRBJ2-3,14,TRBD2,-,TRBV5-6,CASSPGLATDTQYF,TGTGCCAGCAGCCCGGGACTAGCCACAGATACGCAGTATTTT
TRBJ2-7,14,-,-,TRBV28,CASSLGGPPYEQYF,TGTGCCAGCAGTTTGGGGGGACCACCCTACGAGCAGTACTTC
TRBJ1-2,13,-,-,TRBV6-1,CASSELGGAGYTF,TGTGCCAGCAGTGAATTGGGAGGGGCAGGCTACACCTTC
TRBJ2-3,15,TRBD1,-,TRBV23-1,CASSQPTGGTDTQYF,TGCGCCAGCAGTCAGCCGACAGGGGGTACAGATACGCAGTATTTT
TRBJ1-2,14,TRBD1,many,TRBV19,CASSMDRNNYGYTF,TGTGCCAGTAGTATGGACAGGAACAACTATGGCTACACCTTC
TRBJ2-4,17,TRBD2,-,TRBV27,CASSRLAGGEAKNIQYF,TGTGCCAGCAGTCGACTAGCGGGAGGGGAGGCCAAAAACATTCAGTACTTC
TRBJ1-2,15,TRBD1,-,TRBV5-1,CASSLGVDRAYGYTF,TGCGCCAGCAGCTTGGGGGTGGACAGGGCCTATGGCTACACCTTC
TRBJ2-7,14,TRBD1,once,TRBV7-9,CASSLGQNQYEQYF,TGTGCCAGCAGCTTGGGACAGAACCAATACGAGCAGTACTTC
TRBJ1-1,13,TRBD1,-,TRBV10-2,CASSDRGDTEAFF,TGCGCCAGCAGCGACAGGGGGGACACTGAAGCTTTCTTT
TRBJ2-1,16,TRBD2,few,TRBV29-1,CSVISLAGGSYNEQFF,TGCAGCGTTATCTCCCTAGCGGGTGGCTCCTACAATGAGCAGTTCTTC
TRBJ2-7,17,TRBD1,once,TRBV28,CASRLSQGAGPNYEQYF,TGTGCCAGCAGACTAAGTCAGGGGGCTGGCCCTAACTACGAGCAGTACTTC
TRBJ2-3,13,-,-,TRBV28,CAYGARSADTQYF,TGTGCCTACGGTGCGAGGTCGGCAGATACGCAGTATTTT
TRBJ1-2,12,-,-,TRBV10-2,CASHQGNYGYTF,TGCGCCAGCCATCAGGGTAACTATGGCTACACCTTC
TRBJ1-5,18,TRBD1,-,TRBV12-5,CASGRNPADRVQHQPQHF,TGTGCTAGTGGCAGAAATCCCGCGGACAGGGTTCAGCATCAGCCCCAGCATTTT
TRBJ2-7,14,-,-,TRBV18,CASSPPGENIEQYF,TGTGCCAGCTCCCCTCCCGGAGAGAACATTGAGCAGTACTTC
TRBJ2-5,16,TRBD1,few,TRBV18,CASSLGPGGSGETQYF,TGTGCCAGCTCCCTGGGGCCAGGGGGATCGGGCGAGACCCAGTACTTC
TRBJ2-5,15,-,once,TRBV27,CASSGGATGVETQYF,TGTGCCAGCAGTGGGGGGGCGACGGGAGTGGAGACCCAGTACTTC
TRBJ2-5,15,TRBD1,-,TRBV6-1,CASSEQGARQETQYF,TGTGCCAGCAGTGAACAGGGGGCGCGGCAAGAGACCCAGTACTTC
TRBJ1-5,15,-,-,TRBV27,CASRQVDGLLGPQHF,TGTGCCAGCCGACAGGTCGACGGGTTATTAGGGCCCCAGCATTTT
TRBJ2-7,13,-,-,TRBV30,CACLGLSSYEQYF,TGTGCCTGTCTGGGACTCAGCTCCTACGAGCAGTACTTC